This passage covers 8 T cell receptor beta chains from one sample sequenced in a study of T cell repertoires in cytomegalovirus infection. MiXCR was run by TCRdb on the reads, yielding one entry per CDR3 protein. The table lists roughly 150,000 distinct CDR3 sequences, roughly 15% of them singletons. Sequenced input: CD8+ T cells from PBMCs. Every receptor here comes from a human donor in good health (CMV status not recorded). Some clones in this sample may be carry-over from other donors' samples.

Notes on this clonotype: A much larger clone lies a single base off, so this may be a read error. This chain joins TRBV7-2 and TRBJ1-2; D uncertain. Germline V gene lookup returns CDR1 SGHTA and CDR2 FQGNSA. The V end lost 4 bases, the J end lost 6 bases, and 21 bases lay between the germline ends. The CDR3 contains 16 residues. The CDR3 loop reads CASSSVGRQRLDGYTF. The CDR3 DNA follows: TGTGCCAGCAGCTCCGTGGGAAGGCAGAGGTTAGATGGCTACACCTTC.

With respect to this clonotype: The junction differs from germline at one of its ends, possibly a read error. The chain has TRBV28 and TRBJ2-7; the D gene is possibly TRBD1 (5 bases). The CDR3 is made up of 15 amino acids. The germline gives CDR1 MDHEN, CDR2 SYDVKM. CDR3: CDSSFLQGTLYEQYF. Written as DNA, the CDR3 is TGTGACAGCAGTTTTCTCCAGGGTACCCTCTACGAGCAGTACTTC.

The CDR3 DNA is TGTGCCAGCAGCCCCGGACTAGCCGGGAGCGCAGATACGCAGTATTTT. Its translation is CASSPGLAGSADTQYF. The rearrangement uses TRBV7-6 and TRBJ2-3; 8 bases agree with TRBD2. The CDR3 contains 16 residues. The germline gives CDR1 SGHVS, CDR2 FNYEAQ. V lost 5 bases to trimming and J lost 4 bases; unmatched junction nucleotides: 11.

There are a few counts of this clonotype. The J gene is TRBJ2-3, the V gene TRBV7-6; 9 bases map to TRBD1. V was pared by 2 bases and J by 0 bases, with 12 bases of the junction left unmatched. Per germline, CDR1 SGHVS and CDR2 FNYEAQ. The length of the CDR3 is 19 residues. The CDR3 nucleotides are TGTGCCAGCAGCTTAAAGGCCTCTCCGGGACAGGGCAGCACAGATACGCAGTATTTT. It codes for CASSLKASPGQGSTDTQYF. Filled out from reference TRBV7-6 and TRBJ2-3, the complete variable domain reads GAGVSQSPRYKVTKRGQDVALRCDPISGHVSLYWYRQALGQGPEFLTYFNYEAQQDKSGLPNDRFSAERPEGSISTLTIQRTEQRDSAMYRCASSLKASPGQGSTDTQYFGPGTRLTVL.

The rearrangement joins TRBV20-1 to TRBJ2-1; weak D call: TRBD1 (5 bases). The CDR3 runs 14 residues. CDR1 and CDR2 from the germline V gene are DFQATT and SNEGSKA (reference sequence). V lost 6 bases, J lost 5 bases, and 17 bases lay in between. CDR3 region: CSADPSLGDNEQFF. CDR3 DNA sequence: TGCAGTGCGGATCCCAGCTTAGGGGACAATGAGCAGTTCTTC.

About this clonotype itself: A much larger clone is a single base away; this may be a read error. The chain joins TRBV11-2 to TRBJ2-1; D is undetermined. Looked up from germline, CDR1 is SGHAT and CDR2 is FQNNGV. This CDR3 spans 11 amino acids. The CDR3 sequence: CTSDAGDEQFF. In nucleotides, the CDR3 is TGTACCAGCGATGCCGGCGATGAGCAGTTCTTC.

V is TRBV7-3 and J is TRBJ2-5; 9 bases match TRBD1. Germline values: CDR1 SGHTA, CDR2 FQGTGA. CDR3 length: 15 amino acids. The ends lost 4 bases at V and 1 base at J; junction bases unmatched: 4. CDR3 in DNA: TGTGCCAGCAGCTCACAGGGGGCTCCCCAAGAGACCCAGTACTTC. Protein product: CASSSQGAPQETQYF.

This clonotype appeared a few times. The chain is built from TRBV15 and TRBJ2-4; TRBD1 aligns across 8 bases. Germline lookup yields CDR1 LNHNV and CDR2 YYDKDF (reference sequence). The CDR3 is 13 residues long. The ends lost 6 bases at V and 8 bases at J; junction bases unmatched: 6. The CDR3 sequence is CATSTDRVDIQYF. In DNA, the CDR3 is TGTGCCACCAGTACGGACAGGGTGGACATTCAGTACTTC. The full variable domain, rest sourced from reference TRBV15 and TRBJ2-4, is DAMVIQNPRYQVTQFGKPVTLSCSQTLNHNVMYWYQQKSSQAPKLLFHYYDKDFNNEADTPDNFQSRRPNTSFCFLDIRSPGLGDTAMYLCATSTDRVDIQYFGAGTRLSVL.